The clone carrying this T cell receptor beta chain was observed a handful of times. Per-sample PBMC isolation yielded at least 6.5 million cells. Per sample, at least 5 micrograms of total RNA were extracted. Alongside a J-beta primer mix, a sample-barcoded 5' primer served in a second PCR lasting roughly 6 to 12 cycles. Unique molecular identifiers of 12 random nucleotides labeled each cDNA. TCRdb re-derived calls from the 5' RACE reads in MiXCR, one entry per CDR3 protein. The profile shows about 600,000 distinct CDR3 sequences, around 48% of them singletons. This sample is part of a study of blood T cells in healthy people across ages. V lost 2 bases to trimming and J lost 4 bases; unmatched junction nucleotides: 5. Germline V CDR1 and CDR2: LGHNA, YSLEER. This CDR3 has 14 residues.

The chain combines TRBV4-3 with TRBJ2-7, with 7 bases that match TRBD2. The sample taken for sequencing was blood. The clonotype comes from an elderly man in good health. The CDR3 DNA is TGCGCCAGCAGCCAACGGGGGGACGGGTACGAGCAGTACTTC. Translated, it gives CASSQRGDGYEQYF.